Sequencing of this TCR beta chain was carried out in a study of patients and donors after allogeneic stem cell transplantation. This clonotype was seen only a few times. In TCRdb, the RT-PCR reads were re-called with MiXCR into one record per CDR3 protein. Of about a million distinct CDR3 sequences in the sample, 18% were seen once. V was cut by 6 bases and J by 2 bases, with 13 bases left in between. Germline CDR1 and CDR2: LGHDT and YNNKEL (reference sequence). CDR3 size: 14 residues. The receptor comes from a human donor who was either an allogeneic HSCT recipient or a stem cell or donor lymphocyte infusion donor (not recorded which). It is not recorded whose cells these are; they may come from a transplant donor. The chain employs TRBV3-1 and TRBJ2-5; D is possibly TRBD2 (6 bases). Sample: blood, either unsorted or a sorted T cell fraction (not recorded which). CDR3 nucleotides: TGTGCCAGCAGGAGGCGGGGAGAACAAGAGACCCAGTACTTC. Residues: CASRRRGEQETQYF.